A selection of T cell receptor beta chains follows, all from one sample in a study of T cell responses to AZD1222 COVID-19 vaccine. Profiling relied on immunoSEQ multiplex PCR, and the TCRdb table lists in-frame clones only, not all of them. Of more than 100,000 clones in the sample, approximately 90% were seen once. The specimen was peripheral blood, collected on day 0 of AZD1222 vaccination. The receptors were gathered from an adult in good health. Each CDR3 is given without its conserved first and last residue. The order of the fields is J gene, clone size, V gene, CDR3 protein. Clone size, where shown, is once, few, many, or a class for clones that have expanded.

J: TRBJ1-4
size: .
V: TRBV7-9
CDR3: ASSLEADNEKLF

J: TRBJ1-4
size: once
V: TRBV5-4
CDR3: ASSLAGVREKLF

J: TRBJ1-2
size: .
V: TRBV12-3/TRBV12-4
CDR3: ASSLGGRRGYT

J: TRBJ2-7
size: .
V: TRBV24-1
CDR3: ATSDRTSDSYEQY

J: TRBJ2-1
size: .
V: TRBV3-1/TRBV3-2
CDR3: ASTRGPRLADYNEQF

J: TRBJ1-1
size: .
V: TRBV10-2
CDR3: ASSFSGQGFTEAF

J: TRBJ2-3
size: .
V: TRBV29-1
CDR3: SVDPNTDTQY

J: TRBJ2-2
size: .
V: TRBV6-5
CDR3: ASSYEAGGNTGELF

J: TRBJ1-1
size: .
V: TRBV11-3
CDR3: ASSTGTTEGTEAF

J: TRBJ2-2
size: .
V: TRBV19
CDR3: ASSITAGNTGELF

J: TRBJ2-1
size: .
V: TRBV9
CDR3: ASSFMPAGGMVGEQF

J: TRBJ2-7
size: .
V: TRBV6-1
CDR3: ASSESQTGGYEQY

J: TRBJ1-6
size: .
V: TRBV15
CDR3: ATSTYGQASPLH

J: TRBJ1-2
size: .
V: TRBV15
CDR3: ATSRDGQTFYGYT

J: TRBJ2-7
size: .
V: TRBV5-1
CDR3: ASGSGASSYEQY

J: TRBJ2-3
size: once
V: TRBV9
CDR3: ASSVASGGSTDTQY

J: TRBJ1-1
size: few
V: TRBV5-3
CDR3: ARSSPDLEGRITEAF

J: TRBJ2-1
size: .
V: TRBV19
CDR3: ASSIGLGGSSYNEQF

J: TRBJ2-3
size: .
V: TRBV5-1
CDR3: ASSFGALGTDTQY

J: TRBJ2-7
size: .
V: TRBV5-1
CDR3: ASSLPSYEQY

J: TRBJ2-1
size: .
V: TRBV9
CDR3: ASSPGEGGVRSEQF

J: TRBJ1-2
size: .
V: TRBV4-2
CDR3: ASSRGGQPYGYT

J: TRBJ1-5
size: .
V: TRBV27
CDR3: ASSLSGSIGYSNQPQH

J: TRBJ2-7
size: .
V: TRBV12-3/TRBV12-4
CDR3: ASRRDTTYEQY

J: TRBJ1-6
size: .
V: TRBV5-1
CDR3: ASSSGVHNSPLH

J: TRBJ1-2
size: .
V: TRBV5-1
CDR3: ASSLGQGSYGYT

J: TRBJ2-1
size: .
V: TRBV19
CDR3: ASGDNYNEQF

J: TRBJ2-1
size: .
V: TRBV19
CDR3: ASIGWLAGDNEQF

J: TRBJ1-5
size: .
V: TRBV6-6
CDR3: ASSYGNQPQH

J: TRBJ2-3
size: .
V: TRBV9
CDR3: ASSPYSGGAADTQY

J: TRBJ1-6
size: .
V: TRBV11-3
CDR3: ASSLLRNSPLH

J: TRBJ1-3
size: .
V: TRBV7-9
CDR3: ASSLDARSSGNTIY

J: TRBJ1-5
size: few
V: TRBV7-8
CDR3: ASSPRDSSNQPQH

J: TRBJ1-6
size: once
V: TRBV6-5
CDR3: ASRDYNNRVMPLH

J: TRBJ2-3
size: .
V: TRBV7-8
CDR3: ASSFSLAGRSDTQY

J: TRBJ1-1
size: .
V: TRBV19
CDR3: ASSTGQGATEAF

J: TRBJ2-7
size: .
V: TRBV28
CDR3: ASSGLRTSTYEQY